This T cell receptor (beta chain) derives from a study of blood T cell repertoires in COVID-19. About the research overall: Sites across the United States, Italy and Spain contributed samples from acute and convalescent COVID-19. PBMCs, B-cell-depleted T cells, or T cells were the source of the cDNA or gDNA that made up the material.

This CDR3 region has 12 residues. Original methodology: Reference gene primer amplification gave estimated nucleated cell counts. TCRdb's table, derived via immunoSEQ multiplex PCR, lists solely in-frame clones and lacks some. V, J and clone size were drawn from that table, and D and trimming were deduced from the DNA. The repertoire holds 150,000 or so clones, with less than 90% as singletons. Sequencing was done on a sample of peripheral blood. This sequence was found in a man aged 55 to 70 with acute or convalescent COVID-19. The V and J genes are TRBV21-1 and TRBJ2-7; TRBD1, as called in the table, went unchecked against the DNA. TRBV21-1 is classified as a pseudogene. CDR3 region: CASSHRVYEQYV. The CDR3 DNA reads TGTGCCAGCAGCCACAGGGTTTACGAGCAGTACGTC.